This T cell receptor beta chain was obtained from a study of blood T cell repertoires in COVID-19. Study-wide context: Samples of COVID-19 (acute and convalescent) were obtained from the United States, Italy and Spain. PBMCs, B-cell-depleted T cells, or T cells provided the cDNA or gDNA that made up the material.

The age range of participants was 18 to 89 years, with residence in under 25 US areas. Clinical history reported by participants formed the basis on which cohorts were assigned. The repertoire was sequenced with immunoSEQ multiplex PCR; TCRdb's copy has only in-frame clones and lacks some. The data contain hundreds of thousands of clones, approximately 80% of them singletons. In its sample, this clone was seen a few times. There are 14 residues in the CDR3. Germline-derived CDR1 and CDR2 are SGHTS and YDEGEE. Trimming took 0 bases from V and 5 from J, leaving 11 bases between them. This sequence originates from a woman between 40 and 50 years old with acute COVID-19. V gene TRBV5-8 combines with J gene TRBJ1-1; TRBD1 might be the D (6 bases). Material: PBMCs or T cells enriched from blood (not recorded which). The CDR3 DNA sequence: TGTGCCAGCAGCTTGGACAGGGTGGTAACTGAAGCTTTCTTT. This encodes CASSLDRVVTEAFF.